Included here is one TCR beta chain sequence, with context. Its antigen remains unidentified. The germline V gene has CDR1 SGHDN and CDR2 FVKESK. Trimming pared 1 base from V and 7 bases from J, leaving 13 bases between. This CDR3 has 15 residues. PCR was performed using 60 Vbeta and 13 Jbeta primers. Here immunoSEQ multiplex PCR was the method, and the copy in TCRdb shows in-frame clones only, minus some. In the table there are some 65,000 clones, 62% of which are singletons. These data come from a study of cytomegalovirus exposure and HLA in healthy donors. Overall study context: Out of 150 million to 200 million T cells, an earlier analysis found roughly 100 million unique TCR beta sequences in total. Whole-study results and caveats: The study had only CMV serostatus as immune exposure information. The study listed roughly 160 cytomegalovirus-associated TCR beta chains. Relative to the approximately 670-donor mean, N-insertions were reportedly fewer in an Asian-associated ancestry cluster in a later analysis.

This receptor was identified in a man younger than 40 in good health and CMV-seronegative. Material: PBMCs. The chain has TRBV14 and TRBJ1-4; D gene ambiguous. CDR3 nucleotides: TGTGCCAGCAGCCAAGTTGCCACAGCCTCTGAAAAACTGTTTTTT. It encodes CASSQVATASEKLFF.